The 25 T cell receptor beta chains given below trace back to one sample, sequenced in a study of cytomegalovirus exposure and HLA in healthy donors. Repertoires were generated with immunoSEQ multiplex PCR, while TCRdb's copy carries only in-frame clones and drops some. This table holds 90,000 to 150,000 clones, around 89% found once. What was sequenced was PBMCs. These receptors were collected from a woman in her late teens or twenties in good health and CMV-seropositive.

This clone was picked up a small number of times. The chain recombines TRBV5-1 with TRBJ2-1; 14 bases map to TRBD2. The CDR3 covers 15 residues. Trimming took 6 bases from V and 9 from J; bases not matched to a gene: 8. CDR1 SGHRS and CDR2 YFSETQ come from the germline V gene. The CDR3 loop is CASTTGLAGVVEQFF. The CDR3 DNA reads TGCGCCAGCACAACGGGACTAGCGGGAGTCGTTGAGCAGTTCTTC.

This rearrangement joins TRBV2 to TRBJ1-1; D remains unclear. CDR1 is SNHLY and CDR2 is FYNNEI in the germline V gene. This CDR3 is built from 11 residues. Between the trimmed V and J ends, which lost 4 bases and 8 bases, there was a span of 8 bases. The CDR3 region is CASSGESEAFF. The CDR3 nucleotides are TGTGCCAGCAGTGGAGAAAGCGAAGCTTTCTTT. Drawing the rest from reference TRBV2 and TRBJ1-1, the complete variable domain is EPEVTQTPSHQVTQMGQEVILRCVPISNHLYFYWYRQILGQKVEFLVSFYNNEISEKSEIFDDQFSVERPDGSNFTLKIRSTKLEDSAMYFCASSGESEAFFGQGTRLTVV.

The chain combines TRBV2 with TRBJ1-3, with TRBD1 matching 7 bases. The ends lost 3 bases at V and 0 bases at J; junction bases unmatched: 14. Per the germline V gene, CDR1 is SNHLY and CDR2 is FYNNEI. The CDR3 spans 19 residues. The CDR3 coding sequence is TGTGCCAGCAGTGACCCGGGGACAGTCTCCTGGAGCTCTGGAAACACCATATATTTT. It yields the protein CASSDPGTVSWSSGNTIYF.

The chain couples TRBV12-2 to TRBJ2-7; the DNA was not compared with TRBD1, the D call given in the table. TRBV12-2 is an annotated pseudogene. There are 12 residues in the CDR3. The CDR3 reads CASRQAGHEQYF. Written as DNA, the CDR3 is TGTGCAAGTCGCCAAGCAGGTCACGAGCAGTACTTC.

This sequence joins TRBV4-1 and TRBJ1-5; D is possibly TRBD1 (6 bases). The germline V gene encodes CDR1 MGHRA and CDR2 YSYEKL. The CDR3 has 15 amino acids. Trimming took 4 bases from V and 5 from J, leaving 15 bases between them. DNA for the CDR3: TGCGCCAGCAGCCTCCGCCGGGACACCCATCAGCCCCAGCATTTT. As protein: CASSLRRDTHQPQHF.

The genes are TRBV10-3 and TRBJ2-3, with D unclear. Germline V lookup: CDR1 ENHRY, CDR2 SYGVKD. The CDR3 sequence is 13 residues long. Trimming took off 7 bases at V and 0 bases at J, with 8 bases between the two ends. The CDR3 DNA reads TGTGCCATCAAACTCTTTAGCACAGATACGCAGTATTTT. Amino acids: CAIKLFSTDTQYF.

This chain uses TRBV30 with TRBJ2-6, with a tentative D call TRBD1 (6 bases). Per the germline V gene, CDR1 is GTSNPN and CDR2 is SVGIG (reference sequence). The CDR3 covers 16 residues. Trimming removed 3 bases from V and 0 bases from J, with 12 bases in between. The CDR3: CAWSPTGYSGANVLTF. The CDR3 DNA sequence: TGTGCCTGGAGCCCTACAGGGTACTCTGGGGCCAACGTCCTGACTTTC.

The rearrangement joins TRBV6-1 to TRBJ1-5, with 7 bases that match TRBD1. The CDR3 consists of 15 residues. Germline assignment: CDR1 MNHNS and CDR2 SASEGT. The trim removed 8 bases at V and 1 base at J, leaving 8 bases unmatched. The CDR3 sequence: CASARAGGSNQPQHF. CDR3 DNA sequence: TGTGCCAGCGCTCGGGCAGGGGGAAGCAATCAGCCCCAGCATTTT.

The rearrangement joins TRBV18 to TRBJ1-5; no definite D call. The CDR3 loop spans 13 amino acids. Trimming shortened V by 8 bases and J by 8 bases, and 16 bases separated the two germline ends. Germline CDR1 is KGHSH and CDR2 is LQKENI. The CDR3 spells CASAERLAEPQHF. For the CDR3, the DNA is TGTGCCAGCGCCGAACGGTTGGCGGAGCCCCAGCATTTT.

The rearrangement uses TRBV4-2 and TRBJ2-3, with TRBD1 identical over 7 bases. The junction had 11 bases not matched to a gene; V was cut back by 4 bases and J by 1 base. This CDR3 is built from 17 residues. Germline CDR1 is LGHNA and CDR2 is YNFKEQ. Written as DNA, the CDR3 is TGTGCCAGCAGCCGGACTCAGGGTGGGACAGGCACAGATACGCAGTATTTT. It is translated as CASSRTQGGTGTDTQYF.

V gene TRBV2 combines with J gene TRBJ1-1, with TRBD1 as a possible D gene (5 bases). The CDR3 is made up of 14 amino acids. V was pared by 6 bases and J by 7 bases, with 18 bases between. CDR1 is SNHLY, CDR2 FYNNEI, per germline. The CDR3 reads CASRAQAYQGEAFF. The CDR3 nucleotides read TGTGCCAGCAGGGCGCAGGCATATCAGGGTGAAGCTTTCTTT.

This clone was counted ten times or more. J is TRBJ1-4 and V is TRBV6-6, with 7 positions matching TRBD1. The ends lost 6 bases at V and 5 bases at J; junction bases unmatched: 3. The CDR3 has 13 amino acids. In germline, CDR1 is MNHNY, CDR2 SVGAGI (reference sequence). CDR3 in amino acids: CASSDRANEKLFF. The DNA of the CDR3 is TGTGCCAGCAGCGACAGGGCAAATGAAAAACTGTTTTTT.

The rearrangement joins TRBV7-2 to TRBJ1-2; D gene uncertain. The ends were cut back, 5 bases at V and 7 bases at J, with 14 bases in the middle. The length of the CDR3 is 13 residues. CDR1 and CDR2 (germline): SGHTA, FQGNSA. The DNA of the CDR3 is TGTGCCAGCAGCGGCCCCACGGGAAGTGGCTACACCTTC. Its protein product is CASSGPTGSGYTF.

V and J are TRBV19 and TRBJ1-5, with TRBD1 matching over 9 bases. Germline CDR1 is LNHDA and CDR2 is SQIVND (reference sequence). The ends lost 7 bases at V and 2 bases at J; junction bases unmatched: 9. This CDR3 region has 16 residues. This chain's CDR3 is CASKPGQGVGNQPQHF. CDR3 nucleotides: TGTGCCAGTAAACCGGGACAGGGTGTCGGCAATCAGCCCCAGCATTTT.

The chain combines TRBV7-9 with TRBJ2-3; a possible D gene is TRBD1 (6 bases). Germline V gives CDR1 SEHNR, CDR2 FQNEAQ (reference sequence). The V end was cut by 5 bases, the J end by 8 bases, with 17 bases between. The CDR3 totals 14 residues. CDR3 DNA: TGTGCCAGCAGCCACAGGGAACCCTCCCCTACGCAGTATTTT. Encoded protein: CASSHREPSPTQYF.

This chain links TRBV2 with TRBJ2-1; tentative D call: TRBD2 (5 bases). The CDR3 is 16 residues long. Trimming cost V 1 base and J 3 bases, with 13 bases left between them. Germline loops: CDR1 SNHLY, CDR2 FYNNEI. CDR3 sequence: CASSEGASSYYNEQFF. CDR3 DNA: TGTGCCAGCAGTGAAGGGGCTAGCTCTTACTACAATGAGCAGTTCTTC.

CDR3 nucleotides: TGTGCCAGCAGAACGGGACAGGGGGGAAAACTGTTTTTT. Protein: CASRTGQGGKLFF. The chain employs TRBV5-8 and TRBJ1-4; 11 bases align to TRBD1. V shed 5 bases and J 10 bases; nucleotides not matched to a gene: 4. Germline assignment: CDR1 SGHTS and CDR2 YDEGEE. The CDR3 extends over 13 amino acids.

The rearrangement links TRBV7-3 to TRBJ2-1; no clear D. The CDR3 has 16 residues. Germline assignment: CDR1 SGHTA and CDR2 FQGTGA. V lost 2 bases and J 0 bases, leaving 11 bases between the germline ends. CDR3 DNA: TGTGCCAGCAGCTTATACAGCTTCAGCTCCTACAATGAGCAGTTCTTC. Residues: CASSLYSFSSYNEQFF.

The chain is built from TRBV4-1 and TRBJ1-2; TRBD1 is a possible D gene (6 bases). Germline CDR1 is MGHRA and CDR2 is YSYEKL. This CDR3 spans 16 amino acids. The V end lost 1 base, the J end lost 5 bases, and 17 bases lay between the germline ends. The CDR3: CASSQVLGGRFYGYTF. CDR3 bases: TGCGCCAGCAGCCAAGTTTTGGGGGGGCGCTTTTATGGCTACACCTTC.

The chain couples TRBV9 to TRBJ1-2; D gene unclear. V was cut by 0 bases and J by 8 bases, with 17 bases left in between. Germline V CDR1 and CDR2: SGDLS, YYNGEE. CDR3 length: 15 amino acids. The CDR3 sequence is CASSVDSVAIGGYTF. CDR3 sequence (DNA): TGTGCCAGCAGCGTAGATAGCGTTGCGATAGGGGGCTACACCTTC.

The chain combines TRBV27 with TRBJ1-1; 7 bases are shared with TRBD1. Germline V gene lookup returns CDR1 MNHEY and CDR2 SMNVEV (reference sequence). The CDR3 length is 14 residues. J lost 3 bases, V lost 4 bases, and 5 bases had no gene match. CDR3 sequence: CASSSNRGHTEAFF. In DNA, the CDR3 is TGTGCCAGCAGTTCAAACAGGGGACACACTGAAGCTTTCTTT.

This chain links TRBV2 with TRBJ1-1, with D unclear. There are 12 residues in the CDR3. V was trimmed by 5 bases and J by 1 base, leaving 5 bases between them. CDR1 is SNHLY and CDR2 is FYNNEI in the germline V gene. In nucleotides, the CDR3 is TGTGCCAGCAGTACAGAGAACACTGAAGCTTTCTTT. It yields the protein CASSTENTEAFF.

The chain is built from TRBV6-5 and TRBJ2-7; perhaps TRBD1 as D (5 bases). V dropped 0 bases and J dropped 0 bases, with 9 bases sitting between them. The CDR3 runs to 15 residues. CDR1 is MNHEY, CDR2 SVGAGI, per germline. CDR3 sequence reads: CASSYSTATSYEQYF. CDR3 nucleotide sequence: TGTGCCAGCAGTTACTCGACAGCCACCTCCTACGAGCAGTACTTC.

This clone has only a few counts. The chain combines TRBV7-2 with TRBJ2-1; TRBD2 matches at 10 bases. The CDR3 extends over 17 amino acids. Germline loops: CDR1 SGHTA, CDR2 FQGNSA. The junction had 6 bases not matched to a gene; V was cut back by 1 base and J by 3 bases. CDR3 DNA: TGTGCCAGCAGCTTAGGAGGGCTAGCGGGGGTCTACAATGAGCAGTTCTTC. Its translation: CASSLGGLAGVYNEQFF.

The chain is built from TRBV30 and TRBJ1-5; 8 bases align to TRBD1. V was clipped by 1 base and J by 1 base; unmatched bases: 6. Germline lookup yields CDR1 GTSNPN and CDR2 SVGIG (reference sequence). The CDR3 is made up of 16 amino acids. For the CDR3, the DNA is TGTGCCTGGAGTGATCAGGGGGCGCTGAGCAATCAGCCCCAGCATTTT. As protein: CAWSDQGALSNQPQHF.